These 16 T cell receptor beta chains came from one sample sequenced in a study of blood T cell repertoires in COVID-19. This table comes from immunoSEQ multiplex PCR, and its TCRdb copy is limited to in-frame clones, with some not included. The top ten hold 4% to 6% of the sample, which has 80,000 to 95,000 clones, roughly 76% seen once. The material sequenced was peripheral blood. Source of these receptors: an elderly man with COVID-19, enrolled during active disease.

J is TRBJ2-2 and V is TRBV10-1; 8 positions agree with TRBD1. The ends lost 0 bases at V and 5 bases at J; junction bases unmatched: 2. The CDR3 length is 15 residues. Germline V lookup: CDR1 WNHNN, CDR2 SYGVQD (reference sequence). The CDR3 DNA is TGCGCCAGCAGTGAGTCGACAGGGGTTACCGGGGAGCTGTTTTTT. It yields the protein CASSESTGVTGELFF.

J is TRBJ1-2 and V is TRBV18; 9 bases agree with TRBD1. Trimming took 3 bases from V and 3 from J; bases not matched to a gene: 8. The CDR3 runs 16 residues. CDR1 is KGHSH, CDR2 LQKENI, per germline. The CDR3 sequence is CASSPVGQGNDYGYTF. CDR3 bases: TGTGCCAGCTCACCGGTGGGACAGGGCAACGACTATGGCTACACCTTC.

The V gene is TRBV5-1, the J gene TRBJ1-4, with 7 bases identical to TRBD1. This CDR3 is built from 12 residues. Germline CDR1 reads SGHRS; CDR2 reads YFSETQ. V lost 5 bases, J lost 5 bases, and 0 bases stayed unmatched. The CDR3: CASRQGNEKLFF. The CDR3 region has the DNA TGCGCCAGCAGACAGGGGAATGAAAAACTGTTTTTT.

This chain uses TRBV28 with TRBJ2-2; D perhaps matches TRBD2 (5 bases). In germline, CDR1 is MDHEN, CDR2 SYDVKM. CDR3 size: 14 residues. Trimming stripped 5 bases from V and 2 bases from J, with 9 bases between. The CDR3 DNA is TGTGCCAGCAGTCGGGGTATAAACACCGGGGAGCTGTTTTTT. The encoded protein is CASSRGINTGELFF.

CDR3 in amino acids: CASSPVWQGVVYEQYF. The CDR3 region has the DNA TGTGCCAGCAGCCCGGTTTGGCAGGGTGTAGTCTACGAGCAGTACTTC. This chain connects TRBV27 to TRBJ2-7, with D perhaps TRBD1 (5 bases). V shed 6 bases and J shed 3 bases, with 21 bases lying between them. CDR1 is MNHEY, CDR2 SMNVEV, per germline (reference sequence). CDR3 length equals 16 residues.

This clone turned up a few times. CDR3 nucleotide sequence: TGTGCCAGCAGCCAAGGGACAGCCACTAACTATGGCTACACCTTC. Encoded protein: CASSQGTATNYGYTF. The rearrangement uses TRBV7-2 and TRBJ1-2, with 7 nucleotides matching TRBD1. V dropped 5 bases and J dropped 0; count of bases not matched to a gene: 6. Germline V gene sequence: CDR1 SGHTA, CDR2 FQGNSA. The CDR3 runs to 15 residues.

CDR3 sequence: CASSYLGTGAYTNSPLHF. In DNA form, the CDR3 reads TGTGCCAGCAGTTACCTTGGGACAGGGGCTTATACGAATTCACCCCTCCACTTT. The gene calls are TRBV6-2 or TRBV6-3 and TRBJ1-6; 10 positions agree with TRBD1. Germline V CDR1 and CDR2: MNHEY, SVGEGT. V lost 2 bases and J lost 7; bases outside the gene matches: 11. This CDR3 region has 18 residues.

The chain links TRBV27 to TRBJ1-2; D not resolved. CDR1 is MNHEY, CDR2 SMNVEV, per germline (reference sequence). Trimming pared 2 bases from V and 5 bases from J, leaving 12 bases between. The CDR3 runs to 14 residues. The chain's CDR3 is CASSLSARWYGYTF. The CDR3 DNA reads TGTGCCAGCAGTTTAAGCGCCCGCTGGTATGGCTACACCTTC.

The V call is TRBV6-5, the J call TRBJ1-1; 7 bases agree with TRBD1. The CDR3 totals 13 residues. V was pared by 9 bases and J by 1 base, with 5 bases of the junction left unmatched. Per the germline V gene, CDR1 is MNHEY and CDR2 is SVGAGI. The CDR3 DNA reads TGTGCCAGTTCCTACAGGGGGAACACTGAAGCTTTCTTT. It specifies CASSYRGNTEAFF.

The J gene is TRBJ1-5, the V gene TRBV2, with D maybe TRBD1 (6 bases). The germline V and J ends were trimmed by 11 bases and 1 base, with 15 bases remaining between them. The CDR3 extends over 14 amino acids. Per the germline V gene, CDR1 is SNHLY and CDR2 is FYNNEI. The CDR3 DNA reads TGTGCCTCAACGGACAGCCAGAGCAATCAGCCCCAGCATTTT. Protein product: CASTDSQSNQPQHF.

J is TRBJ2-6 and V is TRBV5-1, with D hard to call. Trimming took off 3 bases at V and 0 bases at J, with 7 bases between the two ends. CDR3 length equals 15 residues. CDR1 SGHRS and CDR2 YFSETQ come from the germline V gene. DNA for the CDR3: TGCGCCAGCAGCTCTAGTAGCTCTGGGGCCAACGTCCTGACTTTC. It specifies CASSSSSSGANVLTF.

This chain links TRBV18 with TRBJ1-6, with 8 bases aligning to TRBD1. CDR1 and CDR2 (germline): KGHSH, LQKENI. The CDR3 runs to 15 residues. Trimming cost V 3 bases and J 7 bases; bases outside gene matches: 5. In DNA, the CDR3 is TGTGCCAGCTCACCTACTACAGGGGGGAATTCACCCCTCCACTTT. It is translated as CASSPTTGGNSPLHF.

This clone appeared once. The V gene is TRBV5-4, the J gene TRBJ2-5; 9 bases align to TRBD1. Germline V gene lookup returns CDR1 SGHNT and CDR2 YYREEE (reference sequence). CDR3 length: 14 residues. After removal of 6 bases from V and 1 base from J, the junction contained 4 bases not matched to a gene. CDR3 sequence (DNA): TGTGCCAGCACCACACAGGGGGCCCAAGAGACCCAGTACTTC. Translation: CASTTQGAQETQYF.

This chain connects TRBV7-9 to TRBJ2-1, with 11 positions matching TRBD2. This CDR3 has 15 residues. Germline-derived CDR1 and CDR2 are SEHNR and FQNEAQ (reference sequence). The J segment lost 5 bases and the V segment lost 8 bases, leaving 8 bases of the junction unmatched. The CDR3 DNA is TGTGCCAGCGCCTTGGGACTAGCGGTGCACAATGAGCAGTTCTTC. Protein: CASALGLAVHNEQFF.

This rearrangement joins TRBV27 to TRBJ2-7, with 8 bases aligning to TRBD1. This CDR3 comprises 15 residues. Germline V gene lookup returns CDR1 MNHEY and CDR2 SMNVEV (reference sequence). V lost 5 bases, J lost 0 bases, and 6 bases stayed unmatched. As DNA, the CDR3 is TGTGCCAGCAGTCTCGGACAGGGTCGCTCCTACGAGCAGTACTTC. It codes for CASSLGQGRSYEQYF.

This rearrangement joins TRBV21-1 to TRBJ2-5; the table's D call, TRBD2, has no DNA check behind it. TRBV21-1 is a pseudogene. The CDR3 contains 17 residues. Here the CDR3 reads CASSKGSSGSIRGTQYF. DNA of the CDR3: TGTGCCAGCAGCAAAGGGTCTAGCGGGAGTATACGAGGGACCCAGTACTTC.